This TCR beta chain was profiled in a study of cytomegalovirus exposure and HLA in healthy donors. On this clone itself: Its target is not known.

Notes on the study in general: The availability of immune exposure information extended only to CMV serostatus. Many donors carried some public TCRs, although rarity characterized most TCR sequences. Most subjects' HLA-A and HLA-B alleles were reportedly predicted from TCR beta sequences. What a later analysis showed was that several of the most significant clusters appeared linked to common viral pathogens.

13 Jbeta primers and 60 Vbeta primers were used for the PCR. The repertoire was sequenced with immunoSEQ multiplex PCR; TCRdb's copy has only in-frame clones and lacks some. This sample has around 64,000 clones, with 75% to 80% found just once. This CDR3 spans 14 amino acids. V lost 5 bases and J lost 1, with 11 bases in between. Germline CDR1 is SEHNR and CDR2 is FQNEAQ (reference sequence). The clonotype comes from a man between 18 and 35 years old in good health and CMV-seropositive. This chain joins TRBV7-9 and TRBJ2-5; D gene ambiguous. Input material: PBMCs. The CDR3 sequence is CASSLVLSQETQYF. CDR3 sequence (DNA): TGTGCCAGCAGCCTAGTCCTTTCCCAAGAGACCCAGTACTTC.